This TCR beta chain is drawn from a study of blood T cell repertoires in COVID-19. Study-level information: Some COVID-19 samples were acute and others convalescent; all came from the United States, Italy and Spain. T cells, B-cell-depleted T cells, or PBMCs supplied cDNA or gDNA.

In germline, CDR1 is ENHRY, CDR2 SYGVKD. Trimming stripped 2 bases from V and 3 bases from J, with 9 bases between. The length of the CDR3 is 14 residues. For recovered donors of Cohort 3, there were two negative PCRs, clearance, or symptom resolution. Produced via immunoSEQ multiplex PCR; TCRdb's table is partial and in-frame only. The data contain about 330,000 clones, 70% to 90% of them singletons. This chain links TRBV10-3 with TRBJ2-3, with a possible D match to TRBD2 (6 bases). The sample was PBMCs or T cells enriched from blood (not recorded which). The clonotype comes from a woman aged 30 to 39 who had recovered from COVID-19. The CDR3, as DNA: TGTGCCATCAGTGAGACTAGCAGAACAGATACGCAGTATTTT. Its protein product is CAISETSRTDTQYF.